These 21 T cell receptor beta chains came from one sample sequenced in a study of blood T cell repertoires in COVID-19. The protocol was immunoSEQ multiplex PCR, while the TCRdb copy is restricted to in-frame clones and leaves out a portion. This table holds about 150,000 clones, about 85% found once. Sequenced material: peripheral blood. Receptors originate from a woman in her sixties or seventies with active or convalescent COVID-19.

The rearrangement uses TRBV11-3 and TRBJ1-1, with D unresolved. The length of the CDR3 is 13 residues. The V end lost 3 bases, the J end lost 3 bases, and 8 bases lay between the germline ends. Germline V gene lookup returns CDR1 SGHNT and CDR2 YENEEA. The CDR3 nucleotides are TGTGCCAGCAGCTTCGGGGTGGACACTGAAGCTTTCTTT. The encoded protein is CASSFGVDTEAFF.

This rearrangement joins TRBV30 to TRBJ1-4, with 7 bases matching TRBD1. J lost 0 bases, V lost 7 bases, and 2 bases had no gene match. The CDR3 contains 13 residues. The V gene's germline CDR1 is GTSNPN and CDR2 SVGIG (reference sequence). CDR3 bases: TGTGCCTCACAGGGGTCAACTAATGAAAAACTGTTTTTT. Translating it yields CASQGSTNEKLFF.

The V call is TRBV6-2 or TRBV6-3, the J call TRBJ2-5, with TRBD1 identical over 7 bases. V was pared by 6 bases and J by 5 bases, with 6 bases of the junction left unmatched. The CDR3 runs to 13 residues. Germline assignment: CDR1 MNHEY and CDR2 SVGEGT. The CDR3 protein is CASSSTGVETQYF. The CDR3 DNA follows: TGTGCCAGCAGCAGCACAGGGGTGGAGACCCAGTACTTC.

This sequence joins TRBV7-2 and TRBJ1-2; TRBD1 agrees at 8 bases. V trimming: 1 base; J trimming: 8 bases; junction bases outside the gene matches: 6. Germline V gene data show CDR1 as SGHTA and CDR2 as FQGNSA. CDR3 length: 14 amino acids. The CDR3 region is CASSLGATGVGYTF. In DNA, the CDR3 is TGTGCCAGCAGCTTAGGTGCGACAGGGGTCGGCTACACCTTC.

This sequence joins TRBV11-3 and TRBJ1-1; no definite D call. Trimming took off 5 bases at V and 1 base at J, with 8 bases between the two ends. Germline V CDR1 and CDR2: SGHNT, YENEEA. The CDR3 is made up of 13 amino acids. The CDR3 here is CASSPSANTEAFF. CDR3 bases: TGTGCCAGCAGCCCCAGCGCGAACACTGAAGCTTTCTTT.

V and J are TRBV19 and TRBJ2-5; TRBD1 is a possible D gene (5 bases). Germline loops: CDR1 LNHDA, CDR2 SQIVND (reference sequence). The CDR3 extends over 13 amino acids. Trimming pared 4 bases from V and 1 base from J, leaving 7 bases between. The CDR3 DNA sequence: TGTGCCAGTAGTAGTCAGGGCCAAGAGACCCAGTACTTC. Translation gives CASSSQGQETQYF.

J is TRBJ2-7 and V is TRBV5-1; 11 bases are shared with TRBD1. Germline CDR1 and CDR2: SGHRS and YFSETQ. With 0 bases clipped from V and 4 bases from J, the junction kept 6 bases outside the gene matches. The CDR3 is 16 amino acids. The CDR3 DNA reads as TGCGCCAGCAGCTTGGCCCCGGACAGGGGGCTTTACGAGCAGTACTTC. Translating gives CASSLAPDRGLYEQYF.

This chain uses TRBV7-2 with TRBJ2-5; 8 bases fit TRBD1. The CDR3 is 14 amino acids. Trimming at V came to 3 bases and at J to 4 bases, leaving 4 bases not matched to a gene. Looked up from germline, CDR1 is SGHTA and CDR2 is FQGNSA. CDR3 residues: CASSLVRGPETQYF. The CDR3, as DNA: TGTGCCAGCAGCTTGGTCAGGGGGCCAGAGACCCAGTACTTC.

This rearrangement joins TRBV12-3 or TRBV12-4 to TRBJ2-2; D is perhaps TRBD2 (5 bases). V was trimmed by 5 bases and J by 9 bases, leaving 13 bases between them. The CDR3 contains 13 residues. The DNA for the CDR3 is TGTGCCAGCAGTAACCGGGATCAGCGGGAGCTGTTTTTT. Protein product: CASSNRDQRELFF.

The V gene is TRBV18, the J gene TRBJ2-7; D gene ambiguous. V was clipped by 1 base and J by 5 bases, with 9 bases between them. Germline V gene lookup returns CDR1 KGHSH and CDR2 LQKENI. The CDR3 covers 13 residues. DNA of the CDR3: TGTGCCAGCTCACCACGAAATGAGAACGAGCAGTACTTC. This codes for CASSPRNENEQYF.

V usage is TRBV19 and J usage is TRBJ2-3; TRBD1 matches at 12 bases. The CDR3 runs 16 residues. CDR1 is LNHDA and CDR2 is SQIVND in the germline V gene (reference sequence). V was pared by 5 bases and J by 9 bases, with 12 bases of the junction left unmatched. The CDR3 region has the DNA TGTGCCAGTAGTTCTCTTCCGGGACAGGGGGCGGAGACGCAGTATTTT. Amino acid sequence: CASSSLPGQGAETQYF.

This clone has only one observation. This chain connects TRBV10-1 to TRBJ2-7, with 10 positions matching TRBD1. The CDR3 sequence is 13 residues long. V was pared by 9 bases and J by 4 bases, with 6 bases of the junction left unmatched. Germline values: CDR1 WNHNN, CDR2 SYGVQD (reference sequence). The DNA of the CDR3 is TGCGCCAGTGGACCGGGACAGGGGTACGAGCAGTACTTC. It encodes CASGPGQGYEQYF.

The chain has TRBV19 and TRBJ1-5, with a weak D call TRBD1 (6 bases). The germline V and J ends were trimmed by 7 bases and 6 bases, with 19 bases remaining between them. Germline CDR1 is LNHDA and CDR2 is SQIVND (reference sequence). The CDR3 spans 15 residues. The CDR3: CASTATTGSGQPQHF. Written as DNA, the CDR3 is TGTGCCAGTACCGCAACGACAGGATCAGGTCAGCCCCAGCATTTT.

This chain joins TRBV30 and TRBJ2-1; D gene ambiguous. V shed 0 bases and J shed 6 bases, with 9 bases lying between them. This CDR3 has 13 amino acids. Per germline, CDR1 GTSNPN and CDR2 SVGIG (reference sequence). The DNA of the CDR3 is TGTGCCTGGAGTGTCCCCGGTTTCAATGAGCAGTTCTTC. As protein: CAWSVPGFNEQFF.

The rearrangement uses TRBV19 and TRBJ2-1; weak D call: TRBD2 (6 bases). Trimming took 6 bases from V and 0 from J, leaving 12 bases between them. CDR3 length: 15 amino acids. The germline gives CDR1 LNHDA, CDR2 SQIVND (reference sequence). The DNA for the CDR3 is TGTGCCAGTAGAAGGGGAGGCAGCTCCTACAATGAGCAGTTCTTC. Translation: CASRRGGSSYNEQFF.

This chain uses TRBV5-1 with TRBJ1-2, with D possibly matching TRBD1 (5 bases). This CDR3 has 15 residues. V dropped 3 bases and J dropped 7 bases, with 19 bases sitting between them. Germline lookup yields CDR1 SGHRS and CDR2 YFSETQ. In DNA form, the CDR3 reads TGCGCCAGCAGCTCGGGACTCCTCCTTTATGGTGGCTACACCTTC. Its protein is CASSSGLLLYGGYTF. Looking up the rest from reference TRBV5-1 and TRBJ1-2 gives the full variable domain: KAGVTQTPRYLIKTRGQQVTLSCSPISGHRSVSWYQQTPGQGLQFLFEYFSETQRNKGNFPGRFSGRQFSNSRSEMNVSTLELGDSALYLCASSSGLLLYGGYTFGSGTRLTVV.

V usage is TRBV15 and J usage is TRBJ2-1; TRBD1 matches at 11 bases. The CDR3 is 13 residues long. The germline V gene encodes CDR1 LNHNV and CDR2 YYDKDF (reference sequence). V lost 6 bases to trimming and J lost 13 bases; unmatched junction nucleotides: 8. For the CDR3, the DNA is TGTGCCACCAGAACCGGGACAGGGGGTGAACAGTTCTTC. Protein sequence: CATRTGTGGEQFF.

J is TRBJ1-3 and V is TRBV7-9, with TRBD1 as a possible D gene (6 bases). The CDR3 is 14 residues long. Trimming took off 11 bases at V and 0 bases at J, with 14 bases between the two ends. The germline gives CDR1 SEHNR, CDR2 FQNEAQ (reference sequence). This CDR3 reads CALRRGVSGNTIYF. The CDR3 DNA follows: TGTGCCCTTCGCAGGGGCGTCTCTGGAAACACCATATATTTT.

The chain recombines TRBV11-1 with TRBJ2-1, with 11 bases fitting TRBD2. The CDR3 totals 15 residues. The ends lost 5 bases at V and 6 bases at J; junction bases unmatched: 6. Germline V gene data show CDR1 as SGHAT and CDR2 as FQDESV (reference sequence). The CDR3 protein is CASSHSGTSGNEQFF. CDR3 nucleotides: TGTGCCAGCAGCCATTCCGGGACTAGCGGCAATGAGCAGTTCTTC.

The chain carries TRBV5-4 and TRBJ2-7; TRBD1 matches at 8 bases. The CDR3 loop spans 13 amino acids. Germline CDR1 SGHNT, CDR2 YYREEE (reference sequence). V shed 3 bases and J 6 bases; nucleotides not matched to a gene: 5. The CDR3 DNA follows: TGTGCCAGCAGCTCGCTCGACAGGGGCGAGCAGTACTTC. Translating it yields CASSSLDRGEQYF.

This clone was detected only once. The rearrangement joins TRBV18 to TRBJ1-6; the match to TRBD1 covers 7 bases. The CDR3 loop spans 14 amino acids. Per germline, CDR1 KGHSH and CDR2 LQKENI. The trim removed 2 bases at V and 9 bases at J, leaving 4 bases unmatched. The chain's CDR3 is CASSPDRAGSPLHF. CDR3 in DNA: TGTGCCAGCTCACCAGACAGGGCTGGTTCACCCCTCCACTTT.